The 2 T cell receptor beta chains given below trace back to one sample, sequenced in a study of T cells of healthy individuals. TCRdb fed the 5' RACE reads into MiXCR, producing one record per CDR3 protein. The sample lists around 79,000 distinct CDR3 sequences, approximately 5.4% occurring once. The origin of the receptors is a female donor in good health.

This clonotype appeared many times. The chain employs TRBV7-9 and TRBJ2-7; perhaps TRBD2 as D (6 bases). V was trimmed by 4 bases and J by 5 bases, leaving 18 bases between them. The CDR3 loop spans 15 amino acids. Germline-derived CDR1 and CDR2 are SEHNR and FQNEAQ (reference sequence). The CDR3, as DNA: TGTGCCAGCAGCTATTATTCCGGGACTGTCGACGAGCAGTACTTC. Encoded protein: CASSYYSGTVDEQYF.

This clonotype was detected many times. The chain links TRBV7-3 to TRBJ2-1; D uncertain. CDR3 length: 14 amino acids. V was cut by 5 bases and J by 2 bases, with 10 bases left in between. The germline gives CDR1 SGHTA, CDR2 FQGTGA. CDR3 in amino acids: CASSPSTPYNEQFF. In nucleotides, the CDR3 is TGTGCCAGCAGCCCCTCGACCCCCTACAATGAGCAGTTCTTC.